The 9 T cell receptor beta chains below come from one sample, sequenced in a study of T cell clonality in common variable immunodeficiency. Here immunoSEQ multiplex PCR was the method, and the copy in TCRdb shows in-frame clones only, minus some. The record shows tens of thousands of clones for this sample, with no singletons present. Sequenced: peripheral blood mononuclear cells. The receptors were gathered from a person between 18 and 75 years old in good health.

This clone has ten or more counts. The read is 3 residues too short to cover the CDR3 end, so that end is filled in from the germline J gene. This rearrangement joins TRBV2 to TRBJ2-1, with 8 positions matching TRBD1. There are 13 residues in the CDR3. CDR1 is SNHLY, CDR2 FYNNEI, per germline. V lost 7 bases, J lost 9 bases, and 8 bases stayed unmatched. Partial CDR3 DNA: TGTGCCAGCACAGACAGGGGCAGGGGTGAG. This sequence encodes CASTDRGRGE. The full CDR3 protein reads CASTDRGRGEQFF.

This clone was detected many times. With the read ending 3 residues before the CDR3 end, the germline J gene is used to fill in that end. The V call is TRBV6-2 or TRBV6-3, the J call TRBJ2-3; 11 bases match TRBD2. The J segment lost 5 bases and the V segment lost 6 bases, leaving 7 bases of the junction unmatched. This CDR3 comprises 15 residues. The germline CDR1 and CDR2 sequences are MNHEY and SVGEGT. The CDR3 sequence is CASSVSGGAVDTQYF. CDR3 bases read: TGTGCCAGCAGCGTTAGCGGGGGGGCCGTAGATACG.

Many counts were recorded for this clone. The CDR3 end is not reached by the read, which stops 3 residues before it; the germline J gene fills it in. The V call is TRBV30, the J call TRBJ2-1, with 7 bases lining up with TRBD2. The CDR3 totals 15 residues. J lost 9 bases, V lost 2 bases, and 13 bases had no gene match. Per the germline V gene, CDR1 is GTSNPN and CDR2 is SVGIG (reference sequence). The CDR3 DNA, read in part, is TGTGCCTGGAGTCTTACGGCGGGAGCACGAGTTGAG. Amino acids: CAWSLTAGARVE. The entire CDR3 protein is CAWSLTAGARVEQFF.

Many counts were recorded for this clone. The sequenced CDR3 bases are TGTGCCAGCAGCCAAGGGGCCGCTAGCGGGAGCCGGTACGAG. Translated: CASSQGAASGSRYE. The complete CDR3 protein is CASSQGAASGSRYEQYF. The chain links TRBV14 to TRBJ2-7; the match to TRBD2 covers 10 bases. Read sequence stops 3 residues before the CDR3 end, and the germline J gene provides the missing end. This CDR3 is built from 17 residues. Germline V gene data show CDR1 as SGHDN and CDR2 as FVKESK. Unmatched junction bases numbered 10, after V lost 1 base and J lost 4 bases.

The sample holds many counts of this clone. The read comes to an end 3 residues before the CDR3 does, leaving the germline J gene to fill in the end. This chain uses TRBV9 with TRBJ2-7; 8 nucleotides align to TRBD1. Germline values: CDR1 SGDLS, CDR2 YYNGEE. The CDR3 covers 13 residues. V lost 4 bases, J lost 5 bases, and 5 bases stayed unmatched. Incomplete CDR3 DNA: TGTGCCAGCAGCCGACAGGGGACGGACGAG. Translated: CASSRQGTDE. The full-length CDR3 reads as CASSRQGTDEQYF.

This clone was seen many times. The read gets to within 3 residues of the CDR3 end, and the germline J gene fills in the rest. This chain connects TRBV12-3 or TRBV12-4 to TRBJ2-1; 10 bases line up with TRBD2. This CDR3 comprises 15 residues. Unmatched junction bases numbered 7, after V lost 4 bases and J lost 7 bases. The chain's CDR3 is CASSSSGRAVNEQFF. Partial CDR3 DNA: TGTGCCAGCAGTTCGAGCGGGAGGGCCGTTAATGAG.

This clone was picked up many times. The CDR3 goes on 3 residues after the read ends, and that part is filled in from the germline J gene. The chain employs TRBV6-2 or TRBV6-3 and TRBJ2-2; no firm D call. V was cut by 6 bases and J by 5 bases, with 10 bases left in between. The CDR3 runs 13 residues. The germline gives CDR1 MNHEY, CDR2 SVGEGT. The CDR3 spells CASRYTETGELFF. Incomplete CDR3 DNA: TGTGCCAGCAGATATACAGAGACCGGGGAG.

The table lists this clone with a few counts. The DNA read from the CDR3 is TGTGCCAGCAGCTTAGTACAGGGCTCCGGC. It specifies CASSLVQGSG. The full CDR3 reads CASSLVQGSGYTF. The chain couples TRBV7-8 to TRBJ1-2; TRBD1 might be the D (6 bases). The missing CDR3 end, 3 residues past where the read stops, is filled in from the germline J gene. Germline values: CDR1 SGHVS, CDR2 FQNEAQ. CDR3 size: 13 residues.

This clone was picked up many times. The DNA ends 3 residues before the CDR3 does, and the rest of the CDR3 is filled in from the germline J gene. The rearrangement joins TRBV7-9 to TRBJ2-7, with 7 bases aligning to TRBD1. Germline V gives CDR1 SEHNR, CDR2 FQNEAQ (reference sequence). After removal of 5 bases from V and 1 base from J, the junction contained 8 bases not matched to a gene. The CDR3 totals 15 residues. The covered CDR3 bases are TGTGCCAGCAGCGCCCGACAGGGTAGATCCTACGAG. Protein: CASSARQGRSYE. In full, the CDR3 reads CASSARQGRSYEQYF.